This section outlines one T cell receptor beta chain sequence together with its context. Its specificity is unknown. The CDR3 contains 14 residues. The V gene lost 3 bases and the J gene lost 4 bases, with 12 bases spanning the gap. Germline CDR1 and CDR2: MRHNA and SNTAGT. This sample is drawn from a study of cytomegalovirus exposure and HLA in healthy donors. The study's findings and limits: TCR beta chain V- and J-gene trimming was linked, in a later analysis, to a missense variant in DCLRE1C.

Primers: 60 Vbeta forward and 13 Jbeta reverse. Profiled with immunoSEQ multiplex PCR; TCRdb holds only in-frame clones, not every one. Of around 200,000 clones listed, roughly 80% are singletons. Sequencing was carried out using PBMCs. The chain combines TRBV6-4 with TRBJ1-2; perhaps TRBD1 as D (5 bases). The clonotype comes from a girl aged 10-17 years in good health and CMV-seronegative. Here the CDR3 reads CASSDSGGIYGYTF. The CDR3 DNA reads TGTGCCAGCAGTGATAGTGGGGGGATCTATGGCTACACCTTC.